This TCR beta chain was sequenced for a study of blood T cell repertoires in COVID-19. From germline, CDR1 is LGHDT and CDR2 YNNKEL (reference sequence). The V end lost 7 bases, the J end lost 6 bases, and 22 bases lay between the germline ends. The CDR3 sequence is 16 residues long. The method was immunoSEQ multiplex PCR; TCRdb's version includes in-frame clones alone and lacks a portion of them. The sample records 120,000 or so clones, 88% being singletons. Sample: peripheral blood. The chain links TRBV3-1 (or the pseudogene TRBV3-2) to TRBJ2-1; the D is unclear. The clonotype was recovered from a man in his forties or fifties with acute or convalescent COVID-19. CDR3 DNA: TGTGCCAGCACACATTCTCTAGTCTCCATCATCAATGAGCAGTTCTTC. Its translation is CASTHSLVSIINEQFF.